This TCR beta chain was recorded in a study of T cell responses to AZD1222 COVID-19 vaccine. General study results and limits: The donor cohort was predominantly white British with a female majority, and clonal diversity may have been underestimated.

Profiled with immunoSEQ multiplex PCR; TCRdb holds only in-frame clones, not every one. Altogether 120,000 to 150,000 clones are present, roughly 88% being singletons, with the ten largest covering less than 15%. As regards this clone: Antigen unknown.

V gave up 4 bases and J gave up 0 bases, with 13 bases separating them. CDR1 and CDR2 (germline): SGHDN, FVKESK. The CDR3 length is 16 residues. The sequencing used peripheral blood, collected on day 0 of AZD1222 vaccination. V gene TRBV14 combines with J gene TRBJ2-1; D not certain. The source of this sequence is an adult in good health. CDR3 in amino acids: CASSLLAPSSYNEQFF. The DNA of the CDR3 is TGTGCCAGCAGCCTTCTGGCCCCTAGCTCCTACAATGAGCAGTTCTTC.